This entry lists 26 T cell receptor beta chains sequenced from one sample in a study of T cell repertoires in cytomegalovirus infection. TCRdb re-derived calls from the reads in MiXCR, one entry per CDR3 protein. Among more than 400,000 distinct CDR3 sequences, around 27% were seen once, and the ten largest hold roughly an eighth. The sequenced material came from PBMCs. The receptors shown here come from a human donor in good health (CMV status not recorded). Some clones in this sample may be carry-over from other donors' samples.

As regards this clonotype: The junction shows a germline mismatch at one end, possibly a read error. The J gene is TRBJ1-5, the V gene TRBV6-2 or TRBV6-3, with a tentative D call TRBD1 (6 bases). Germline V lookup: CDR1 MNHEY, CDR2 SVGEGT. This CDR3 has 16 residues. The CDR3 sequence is CASVGPATGGDQLQHF. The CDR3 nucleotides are TGTGCCAGCGTTGGTCCGGCGACCGGGGGCGATCAGCTCCAGCATTTT.

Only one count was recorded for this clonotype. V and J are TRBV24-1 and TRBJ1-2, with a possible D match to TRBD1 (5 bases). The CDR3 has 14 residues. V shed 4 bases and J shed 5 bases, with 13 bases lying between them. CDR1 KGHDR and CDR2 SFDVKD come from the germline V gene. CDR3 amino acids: CATSESDRQYGYTF. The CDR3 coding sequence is TGTGCCACCAGTGAGTCCGACAGACAATATGGCTACACCTTC.

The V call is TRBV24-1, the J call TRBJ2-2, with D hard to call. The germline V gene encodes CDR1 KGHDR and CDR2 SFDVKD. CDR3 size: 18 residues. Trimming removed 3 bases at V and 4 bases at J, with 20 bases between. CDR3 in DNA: TGTGCCACCAGTGATCAGACCCCCAGTATTATCTCCACCGGGGAGCTGTTTTTT. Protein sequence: CATSDQTPSIISTGELFF.

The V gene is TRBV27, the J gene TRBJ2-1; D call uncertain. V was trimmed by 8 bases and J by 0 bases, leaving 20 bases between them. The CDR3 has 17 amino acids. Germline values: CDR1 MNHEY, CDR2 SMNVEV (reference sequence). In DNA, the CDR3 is TGTGCCAGCGCCAATTCAATAGCTGCCAGCTCCTACAATGAGCAGTTCTTC. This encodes CASANSIAASSYNEQFF.

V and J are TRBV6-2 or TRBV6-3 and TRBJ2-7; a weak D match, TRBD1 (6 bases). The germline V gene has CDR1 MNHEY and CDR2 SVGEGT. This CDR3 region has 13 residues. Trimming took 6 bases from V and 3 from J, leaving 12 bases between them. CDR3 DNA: TGTGCCAGCAGGAGGACAGCAGACTACGAGCAGTACGTC. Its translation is CASRRTADYEQYV.

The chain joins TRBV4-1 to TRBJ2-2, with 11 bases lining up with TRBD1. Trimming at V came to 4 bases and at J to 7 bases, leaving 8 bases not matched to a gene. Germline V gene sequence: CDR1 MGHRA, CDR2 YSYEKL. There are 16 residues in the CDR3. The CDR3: CASSRAGTGGHGELFF. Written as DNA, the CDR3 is TGCGCCAGCAGCCGCGCCGGGACAGGGGGTCACGGGGAGCTGTTTTTT.

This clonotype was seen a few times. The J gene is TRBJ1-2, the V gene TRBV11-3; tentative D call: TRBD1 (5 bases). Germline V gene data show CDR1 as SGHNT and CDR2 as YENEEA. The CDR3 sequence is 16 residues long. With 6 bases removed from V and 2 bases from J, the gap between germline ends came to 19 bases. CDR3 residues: CASRNFGNGGNYGYTF. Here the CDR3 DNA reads TGTGCCAGCAGGAATTTTGGTAACGGGGGGAACTATGGCTACACCTTC.

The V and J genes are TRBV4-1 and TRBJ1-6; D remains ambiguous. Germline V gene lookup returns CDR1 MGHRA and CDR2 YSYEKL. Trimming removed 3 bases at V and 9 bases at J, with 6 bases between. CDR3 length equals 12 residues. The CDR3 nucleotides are TGCGCCAGCAGCCACACTTCTTCACCCCTCCACTTT. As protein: CASSHTSSPLHF.

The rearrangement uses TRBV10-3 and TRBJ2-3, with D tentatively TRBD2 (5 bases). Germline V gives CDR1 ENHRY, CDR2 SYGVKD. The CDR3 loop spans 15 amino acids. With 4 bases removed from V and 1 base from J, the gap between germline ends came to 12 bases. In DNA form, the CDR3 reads TGTGCCATCAGTGGGGTTGTGGGAGGCACAGATACGCAGTATTTT. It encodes CAISGVVGGTDTQYF.

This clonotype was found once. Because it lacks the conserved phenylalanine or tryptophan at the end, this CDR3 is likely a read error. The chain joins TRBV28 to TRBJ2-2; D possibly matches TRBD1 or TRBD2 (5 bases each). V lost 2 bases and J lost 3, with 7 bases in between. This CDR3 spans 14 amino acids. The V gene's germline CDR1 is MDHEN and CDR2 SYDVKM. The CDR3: CASSLGGDTGELFL. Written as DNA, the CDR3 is TGTGCCAGCAGTTTAGGGGGTGACACCGGGGAGCTGTTTTTA.

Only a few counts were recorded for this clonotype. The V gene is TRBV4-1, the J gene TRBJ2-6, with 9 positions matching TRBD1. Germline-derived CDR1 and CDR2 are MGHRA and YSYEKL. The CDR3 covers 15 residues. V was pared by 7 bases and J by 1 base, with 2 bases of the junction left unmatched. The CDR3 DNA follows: TGCGCCAGCACCGGACAGGGGTCTGGGGCCAACGTCCTGACTTTC. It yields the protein CASTGQGSGANVLTF.

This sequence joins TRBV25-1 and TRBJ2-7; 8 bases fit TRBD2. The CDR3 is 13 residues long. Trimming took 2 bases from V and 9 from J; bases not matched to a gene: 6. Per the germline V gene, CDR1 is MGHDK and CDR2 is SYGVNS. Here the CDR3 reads CASSEAGGLLQYV. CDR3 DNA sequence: TGTGCCAGCAGTGAAGCGGGAGGATTATTGCAGTACGTC.

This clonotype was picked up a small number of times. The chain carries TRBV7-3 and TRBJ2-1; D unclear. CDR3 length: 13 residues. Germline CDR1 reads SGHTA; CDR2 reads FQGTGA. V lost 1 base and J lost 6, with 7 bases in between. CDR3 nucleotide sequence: TGTGCCAGCAGCTTAAGCCTATCCAATGAGCAGTTCTTC. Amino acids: CASSLSLSNEQFF. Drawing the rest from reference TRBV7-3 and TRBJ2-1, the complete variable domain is GAGVSQTPSNKVTEKGKYVELRCDPISGHTALYWYRQSLGQGPEFLIYFQGTGAADDSGLPNDRFFAVRPEGSVSTLKIQRTERGDSAVYLCASSLSLSNEQFFGPGTRLTVL.

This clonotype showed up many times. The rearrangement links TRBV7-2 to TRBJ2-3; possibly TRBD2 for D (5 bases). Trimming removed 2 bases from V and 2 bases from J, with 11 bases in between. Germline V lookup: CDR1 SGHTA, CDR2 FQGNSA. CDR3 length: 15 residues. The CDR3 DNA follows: TGTGCCAGCAGCTTATTCGGGGTGAACACAGATACGCAGTATTTT. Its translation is CASSLFGVNTDTQYF.

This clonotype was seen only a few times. For the CDR3, the DNA is TGTGCCAGCAGCCCGACTAGCGGGAGCCGTTCGGCGGAGACCCAGTACTTC. As protein: CASSPTSGSRSAETQYF. The gene calls are TRBV11-2 and TRBJ2-5, with TRBD2 identical over 12 bases. The V gene's germline CDR1 is SGHAT and CDR2 FQNNGV. This CDR3 spans 17 amino acids. The V gene end was trimmed by 5 bases and the J gene end by 5 bases; junction bases not matched to a gene: 12.

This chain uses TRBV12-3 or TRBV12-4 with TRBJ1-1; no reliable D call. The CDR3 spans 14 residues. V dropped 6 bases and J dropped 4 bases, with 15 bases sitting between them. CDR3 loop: CASSPFLWGTEAFF. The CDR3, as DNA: TGTGCCAGCAGCCCTTTTTTGTGGGGCACTGAAGCTTTCTTT.

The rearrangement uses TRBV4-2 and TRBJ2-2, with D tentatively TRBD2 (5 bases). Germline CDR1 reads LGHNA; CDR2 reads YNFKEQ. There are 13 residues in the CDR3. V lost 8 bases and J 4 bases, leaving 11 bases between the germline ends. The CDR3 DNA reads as TGTGCCAGCGGAGAGGGTACCACCGGGGAGCTGTTTTTT. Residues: CASGEGTTGELFF.

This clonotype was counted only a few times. The CDR3 loop is CASSFHGASGEKLFF. The CDR3 DNA sequence: TGTGCCAGCAGCTTCCATGGGGCATCTGGGGAAAAACTGTTTTTT. The chain is built from TRBV7-2 and TRBJ1-4; perhaps TRBD1 as D (5 bases). This CDR3 has 15 residues. Trimming shortened V by 3 bases and J by 8 bases, and 16 bases separated the two germline ends. The germline V gene encodes CDR1 SGHTA and CDR2 FQGNSA.

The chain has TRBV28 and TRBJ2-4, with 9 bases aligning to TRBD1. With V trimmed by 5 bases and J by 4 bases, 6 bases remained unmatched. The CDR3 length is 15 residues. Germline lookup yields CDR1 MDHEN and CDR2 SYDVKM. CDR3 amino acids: CASSPIGTGKNIQYF. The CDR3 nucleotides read TGTGCCAGCAGTCCAATAGGGACAGGGAAAAACATTCAGTACTTC.

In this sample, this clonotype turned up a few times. The CDR3 protein is CSVGTGEDYQPQHF. CDR3 DNA: TGCAGCGTTGGAACAGGGGAAGATTATCAGCCCCAGCATTTT. The V and J genes are TRBV29-1 and TRBJ1-5, with 7 nucleotides matching TRBD1. CDR1 is SQVTM and CDR2 is ANQGSEA in the germline V gene. J was trimmed by 5 bases and V by 4 bases; bases with no gene match: 8. The CDR3 contains 14 residues. Full variable domain (missing parts from reference TRBV29-1 and TRBJ1-5): SAVISQKPSRDICQRGTSLTIQCQVDSQVTMMFWYRQQPGQSLTLIATANQGSEATYESGFVIDKFPISRPNLTFSTLTVSNMSPEDSSIYLCSVGTGEDYQPQHFGDGTRLSIL.

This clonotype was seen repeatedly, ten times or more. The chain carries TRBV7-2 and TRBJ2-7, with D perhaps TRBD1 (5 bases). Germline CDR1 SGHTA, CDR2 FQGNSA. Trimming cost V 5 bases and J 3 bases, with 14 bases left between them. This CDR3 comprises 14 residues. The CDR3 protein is CASSKWGQDYEQYV. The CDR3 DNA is TGTGCCAGCAGCAAGTGGGGCCAAGACTACGAGCAGTACGTC.

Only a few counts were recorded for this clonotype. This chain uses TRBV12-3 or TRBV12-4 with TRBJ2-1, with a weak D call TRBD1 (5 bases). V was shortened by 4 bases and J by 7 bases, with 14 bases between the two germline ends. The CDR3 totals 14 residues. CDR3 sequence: CASSSQGFSNEQFF. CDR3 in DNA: TGTGCCAGCAGTTCGCAGGGATTTTCAAATGAGCAGTTCTTC.

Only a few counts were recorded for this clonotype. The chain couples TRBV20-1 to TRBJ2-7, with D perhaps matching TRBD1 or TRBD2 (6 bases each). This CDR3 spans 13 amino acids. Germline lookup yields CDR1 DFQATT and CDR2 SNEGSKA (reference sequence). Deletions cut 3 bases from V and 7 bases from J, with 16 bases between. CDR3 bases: TGCAGTGCTAGGGAGGGGGGACTGGGGGAGCAGTACTTC. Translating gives CSAREGGLGEQYF.

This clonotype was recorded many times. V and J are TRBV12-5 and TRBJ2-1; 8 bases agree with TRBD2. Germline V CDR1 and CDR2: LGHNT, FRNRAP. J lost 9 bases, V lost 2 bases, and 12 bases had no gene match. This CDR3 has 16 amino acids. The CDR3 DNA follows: TGTGCTAGTGGTTTGCCCCGGGGGGGAAGTAAACTTGAGCAGTTCTTC. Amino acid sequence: CASGLPRGGSKLEQFF.

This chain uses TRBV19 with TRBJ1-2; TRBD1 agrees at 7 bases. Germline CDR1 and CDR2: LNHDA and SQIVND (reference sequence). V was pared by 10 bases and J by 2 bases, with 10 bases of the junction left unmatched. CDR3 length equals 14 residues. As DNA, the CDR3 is TGTGCCACCGACAGGGCACACAGAAACTATGGCTACACCTTC. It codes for CATDRAHRNYGYTF.

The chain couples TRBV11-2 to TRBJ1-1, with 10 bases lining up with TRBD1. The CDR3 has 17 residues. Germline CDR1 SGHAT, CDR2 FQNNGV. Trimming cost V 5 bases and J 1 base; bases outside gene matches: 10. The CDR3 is CASSHPGQGRRNTEAFF. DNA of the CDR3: TGTGCCAGCAGCCATCCGGGACAGGGGAGGAGGAACACTGAAGCTTTCTTT.